This T cell receptor (beta chain) was profiled in a study of blood T cells in healthy people across ages. Across the whole study: Template switching retrieved approximately one barcoded beta molecule for each two T cells. Regarding the study as a whole: CMV status of donors was unknown, possibly confounding expanded clonotype changes.

Alongside a J-beta primer mix, a sample-barcoded 5' primer served in a second PCR lasting 7 to 11 cycles. Each cDNA was tagged by a template-switch adaptor containing 12 random nucleotides. In TCRdb, the 5' RACE reads were re-called with MiXCR into one record per CDR3 protein. This sample has 1,100,000 or so distinct CDR3 sequences, with more than 35% found just once. As to this clonotype: Antigen specificity is unknown.

Germline V lookup: CDR1 SGHRS, CDR2 YFSETQ. The CDR3 is 18 amino acids. Trimming pared 3 bases from V and 0 bases from J, leaving 18 bases between. The chain joins TRBV5-1 to TRBJ2-2; D is perhaps TRBD1 or TRBD2 (6 bases each). This sequence originates from a woman in her fifties or sixties in good health. The sequencing input was blood. The CDR3 protein is CASSSLGGQDANTGELFF. The CDR3 DNA follows: TGCGCCAGCAGCTCACTCGGGGGACAAGACGCGAACACCGGGGAGCTGTTTTTT.